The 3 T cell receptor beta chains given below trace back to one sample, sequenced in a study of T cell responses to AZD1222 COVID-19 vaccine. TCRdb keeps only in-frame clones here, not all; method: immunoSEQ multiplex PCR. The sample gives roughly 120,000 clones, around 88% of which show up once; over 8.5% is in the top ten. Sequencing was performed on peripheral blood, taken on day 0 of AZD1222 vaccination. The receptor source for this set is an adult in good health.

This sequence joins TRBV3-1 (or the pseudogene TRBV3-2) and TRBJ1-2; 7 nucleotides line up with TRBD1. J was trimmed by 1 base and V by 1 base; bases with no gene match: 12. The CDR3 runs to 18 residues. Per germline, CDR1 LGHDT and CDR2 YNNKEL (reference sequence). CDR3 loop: CASSQGGDRVGRNYGYTF. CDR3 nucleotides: TGTGCCAGCAGCCAAGGGGGAGACAGGGTAGGCCGTAACTATGGCTACACCTTC.

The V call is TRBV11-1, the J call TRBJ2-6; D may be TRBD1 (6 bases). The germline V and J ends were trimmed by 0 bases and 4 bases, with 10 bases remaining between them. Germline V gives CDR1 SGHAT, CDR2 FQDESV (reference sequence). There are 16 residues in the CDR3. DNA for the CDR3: TGTGCCAGCAGCTTAGCGAGGGGGAGCGGGGCCAACGTCCTGACTTTC. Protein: CASSLARGSGANVLTF.

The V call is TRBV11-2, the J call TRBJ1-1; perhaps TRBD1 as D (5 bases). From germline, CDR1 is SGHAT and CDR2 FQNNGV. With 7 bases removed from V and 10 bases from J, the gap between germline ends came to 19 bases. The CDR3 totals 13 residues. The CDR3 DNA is TGTGCCAGCACGCAGACAGACCCGCATAGAGCTTTCTTT. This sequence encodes CASTQTDPHRAFF.